This T cell receptor beta chain was documented in a study of cytomegalovirus exposure and HLA in healthy donors. This clone has more than one count but fewer than ten. Its specificity is unknown. Whole-study results and caveats: It was reported that the classifier diagnosed cytomegalovirus status with high specificity and sensitivity in both the original and validation cohorts.

CDR3 size: 13 residues. Germline CDR1 MNHNS, CDR2 SASEGT. V was clipped by 3 bases and J by 7 bases, with 10 bases between them. 60 Vbeta and 13 Jbeta primers were used in PCR. Measured with immunoSEQ multiplex PCR; TCRdb has only the in-frame clones, and not every one. Found here are fewer than 130,000 clones, around 60% of them singletons; the top ten hold around 4%. This TCR derives from a man aged 25 to 40 in good health and CMV-seropositive. The V gene is TRBV6-1, the J gene TRBJ1-5; D may be TRBD1 (5 bases). Sequenced sample: PBMCs. The CDR3 loop is CASSEGGRQPQHF. As DNA, the CDR3 is TGTGCCAGCAGTGAGGGGGGGAGACAGCCCCAGCATTTT.